The T cell receptor beta chain described here comes from a study of T cells in Graves' hyperthyroidism and ophthalmopathy. It was considered stable Graves' hyperthyroidism when ophthalmopathy did not progress within 18 months. Source material for PBMCs was about 10 ml fresh peripheral blood. The CDR3 is made up of 14 amino acids. CDR1 is SQVTM and CDR2 is ANQGSEA in the germline V gene. J was trimmed by 3 bases and V by 4 bases; bases with no gene match: 9. There were TCR beta CDR3 regions amplified from RNA transcripts. The TCR CDR3 was amplified in a first-round RT-PCR using the HTBI primer set. TCRdb ran MiXCR on the multiplex PCR reads and lists one entry per CDR3 protein. The table records some 560,000 distinct CDR3 sequences, 14% of them present only once. Study-level points and caveats: For ophthalmopathy, model prediction preceded onset by a median 6.5 months. In simple terms, a model built on 13 V-J features told ophthalmopathy apart from stable hyperthyroidism.

On this clonotype: The antigen is undetermined.

The TCR comes from a woman in her 40s with Graves' hyperthyroidism. The V and J genes are TRBV29-1 and TRBJ2-7, with 7 bases that match TRBD2. Material: blood. The CDR3 is CSVGGGVSFYEQYF. Written as DNA, the CDR3 is TGCAGCGTTGGTGGGGGGGTTTCGTTCTACGAGCAGTACTTC.